The sample holds many counts of the clone carrying this TCR beta chain. As yet, its antigen is unknown. Across 18 months, stable Graves' hyperthyroidism was marked by no progression to ophthalmopathy. Subjects aged 18 to 65 presented with newly diagnosed hyperthyroidism of less than 2 months' duration. Authors of the study amplified TCR beta CDR3 regions from RNA transcripts. Primed by the HTBI set, a first-round RT-PCR was run on the TCR CDR3. In TCRdb, the multiplex PCR reads were re-called with MiXCR into one record per CDR3 protein. The sample holds a few hundred thousand distinct CDR3 sequences; roughly 13% are singletons and the top ten take 9% to 9.5%. The record originates from a study of T cells in Graves' hyperthyroidism and ophthalmopathy. Study-level findings and limits: The model identified upcoming ophthalmopathy a median roughly 6.5 months ahead of onset. Blood also held most thyroid clonotypes expanded beyond 0.001.

Trimming left V 3 bases short and J 10 bases short, with 22 bases between. From germline, CDR1 is MGHRA and CDR2 YSYEKL. This CDR3 region has 15 residues. This TCR derives from a woman aged 18-35 years with Graves' hyperthyroidism. The specimen was blood. This chain connects TRBV4-1 to TRBJ2-7; possibly TRBD2 for D (5 bases). In nucleotides, the CDR3 is TGCGCCAGCAGCCAGAGCCTCTGGACTCCCAGCGATCAGTACTTC. As protein: CASSQSLWTPSDQYF.